In its sample, the clone carrying this T cell receptor beta chain was seen once. The antigen is not known. The data were taken from a study of blood T cells in healthy people across ages. Study observations and caveats: Estimated diversity that came from one million T cells was considered an underestimate.

A second PCR, run for roughly 7 to 11 cycles, used a sample-barcoded 5' primer plus a J-beta primer mix. TCRdb reanalysed the 5' RACE reads using MiXCR and keeps one entry per CDR3 protein. The sample includes some 560,000 distinct CDR3 sequences, approximately 26% of them seen just once. This CDR3 is built from 14 residues. V was shortened by 7 bases and J by 3 bases, with 18 bases between the two germline ends. From germline, CDR1 is DFQATT and CDR2 SNEGSKA (reference sequence). These data were likewise used in another study, on T cells of mothers and their children.

Sequenced input: blood. The clonotype was recovered from a boy younger than 10 in good health. The V call is TRBV20-1, the J call TRBJ2-5; D might be TRBD1 (5 bases). This CDR3 is CSVPVGLGEETQYF. The CDR3 region has the DNA TGCAGTGTCCCCGTGGGGTTAGGGGAAGAGACCCAGTACTTC.